The rows below give T cell receptor beta chains drawn from one sample of a study of immune heterogeneity within non-small cell lung tumors. TCRdb processed the multiplex PCR reads anew with MiXCR; each CDR3 protein has one entry. The repertoire holds about 23,000 distinct CDR3 sequences, with 25% to 30% as singletons. The source material was lung tumor tissue. The receptors stem from a man aged 35 to 55 with non-small cell lung cancer. Both conserved end residues are part of each CDR3. The D gene is left open where the match is weak. Clone size is not always given. Where it is, it says once, few, many or a class for expanded clones.

d_gene,abundance,v_gene,len,j_gene,CDR3aa,CDR3nt
TRBD2,many,TRBV19,14,TRBJ2-2,CASSTSGRGGELFF,TGTGCCAGTAGTACTAGCGGGAGAGGGGGGGAGCTGTTTTTT
-,-,TRBV3-1,15,TRBJ1-2,CASSRGSGGVYGYTF,TGTGCCAGCAGCCGAGGGTCGGGGGGGGTCTATGGCTACACCTTC
-,-,TRBV11-3,19,TRBJ1-2,CASSHQLRASRELGYGYTF,TGTGCCAGCAGCCATCAACTGAGGGCCTCAAGGGAGTTGGGGTATGGCTACACCTTC
-,many,TRBV12-3/TRBV12-4,15,TRBJ2-7,CASSQTVNSRYEQYF,TGTGCCAGCAGCCAAACCGTAAATTCGAGGTACGAGCAGTACTTC
-,-,TRBV27,11,TRBJ1-5,CASRRVRPQHF,TGTGCCAGCAGGAGGGTGAGGCCCCAGCATTTT
-,-,TRBV24-1,15,TRBJ2-2,CATSDRTANTGELFF,TGTGCCACCAGTGACCGGACCGCGAACACCGGGGAGCTGTTTTTT
TRBD1,few,TRBV7-6,15,TRBJ2-2,CASSQRTGNTGELFF,TGTGCCAGCAGCCAACGGACAGGGAACACCGGGGAGCTGTTTTTT
-,once,TRBV7-2,14,TRBJ2-2,CASSLAGGSGELFF,TGTGCCAGCAGCTTAGCGGGGGGATCCGGGGAGCTGTTTTTT
TRBD1,many,TRBV6-2/TRBV6-3,13,TRBJ1-2,CASRADRVHGYTF,TGTGCCAGCAGGGCGGACAGGGTCCATGGCTACACCTTC
TRBD2,-,TRBV7-9,17,TRBJ2-2,CASSARRAGAGTGELFF,TGTGCCAGCAGCGCCCGCCGAGCGGGAGCTGGAACCGGGGAGCTGTTTTTT
TRBD1,-,TRBV7-9,15,TRBJ1-4,CASSTTGTGGEKLFF,TGTGCCAGCAGCACAACCGGGACAGGGGGGGAAAAACTGTTTTTT
TRBD2,few,TRBV20-1,14,TRBJ2-7,CSARSGEGPHEQYF,TGCAGTGCCAGGTCGGGGGAGGGCCCCCACGAGCAGTACTTC
-,few,TRBV3-1,15,TRBJ1-5,CASSAGGATNQPQHF,TGTGCCAGCAGCGCGGGGGGGGCCACTAATCAGCCCCAGCATTTT
TRBD1,many,TRBV19,13,TRBJ1-2,CASSSGTGGFYTF,TGTGCCAGTAGTTCAGGGACAGGGGGCTTCTACACCTTC
-,-,TRBV15,16,TRBJ2-3,CANSRGSGGRTDTQYF,TGTGCCAACAGCAGGGGATCCGGGGGCAGGACAGATACGCAGTATTTC
TRBD2,few,TRBV10-3,17,TRBJ2-7,CAISVPGLAGRSNEQYF,TGTGCCATCAGTGTCCCGGGACTAGCGGGAAGATCGAACGAGCAGTACTTC
TRBD2,few,TRBV3-1,15,TRBJ2-1,CASGDSGSSYNEQFF,TGTGCCAGCGGAGATAGCGGGAGTTCCTACAATGAGCAGTTCTTC
TRBD2,-,TRBV20-1,14,TRBJ2-3,CSVIAGASTDTQYF,TGCAGTGTTATAGCGGGAGCTAGCACAGATACGCAGTATTTT
TRBD2,once,TRBV20-1,16,TRBJ2-3,CSASGPTSGNTDTQYF,TGCAGTGCTAGCGGACCGACTAGCGGGAACACAGATACGCAGTATTTT
TRBD2,-,TRBV5-1,17,TRBJ2-3,CASSSGLAGGPKDTQYF,TGCGCCAGCAGCTCCGGACTAGCGGGAGGGCCCAAAGATACGCAGTATTTT
TRBD2,many,TRBV19,13,TRBJ2-7,CASSRTSSYEQYF,TGTGCCAGTAGCCGGACTAGCTCCTACGAGCAGTACTTC
-,-,TRBV6-1,20,TRBJ1-5,CASSDPLAGQPREHNQPQHF,TGTGCCAGCAGTGACCCGCTGGCAGGACAGCCCCGGGAGCACAATCAGCCCCAGCATTTT
TRBD2,-,TRBV19,18,TRBJ2-6,CASRGSGRPSSGAKVLTF,TGTGCCAGTAGAGGTAGCGGGAGGCCCAGCTCTGGGGCCAAAGTCCTGACTTTC
-,few,TRBV12-3/TRBV12-4,14,TRBJ2-1,CASMSHGSGDEQFF,TGTGCCAGCATGTCACACGGATCGGGCGATGAGCAGTTCTTC
-,many,TRBV12-3/TRBV12-4,15,TRBJ2-7,CASSGYGTKSYEQYF,TGTGCCAGCAGTGGATACGGGACAAAATCCTACGAGCAGTACTTC
-,many,TRBV11-3,16,TRBJ2-1,CASSSPGRASGNEQFF,TGTGCCAGCAGCTCTCCGGGCAGGGCGAGTGGGAATGAGCAGTTCTTC
-,many,TRBV6-1,19,TRBJ2-6,CASSSFFRKANSGANVLTF,TGTGCCAGCAGTTCTTTTTTTAGGAAAGCCAACTCTGGGGCCAACGTCCTGACTTTC
TRBD2,-,TRBV11-3,17,TRBJ2-1,CASSSASGGPTYNEQFF,TGTGCTAGCAGCTCCGCCTCGGGAGGGCCGACCTACAATGAGCAGTTCTTC
-,-,TRBV5-1,14,TRBJ1-1,CASSSGPRDTEAFF,TGCGCCAGCAGCTCGGGCCCACGGGACACTGAAGCTTTCTTT
TRBD1,many,TRBV6-1,14,TRBJ1-4,CASRTGVGTEKLFF,TGTGCCAGCAGGACAGGGGTGGGGACTGAAAAACTGTTTTTT
-,many,TRBV11-3,12,TRBJ1-1,CASRRAGIEAFF,TGTGCCAGCAGACGAGCCGGGATAGAAGCTTTCTTT
-,-,TRBV24-1,16,TRBJ2-1,CATSDLTASSYNEQFF,TGTGCCACCAGTGATTTGACAGCGAGCTCCTACAATGAGCAGTTCTTC
-,-,TRBV20-1,15,TRBJ2-5,CSARVGGGTGETQYF,TGCAGTGCTAGGGTCGGGGGAGGAACAGGGGAGACCCAGTACTTC
-,-,TRBV10-1,10,TRBJ2-1,CASSDGEQFF,TGCGCCAGCAGTGACGGCGAGCAGTTCTTC
TRBD1,once,TRBV3-1,14,TRBJ1-1,CASRQAGGGTEAFF,TGTGCCAGCAGACAAGCAGGGGGCGGAACTGAAGCTTTCTTT
TRBD2,few,TRBV10-3,16,TRBJ2-1,CATRLGLVEKYNEQFF,TGTGCCACGCGGCTAGGACTAGTAGAAAAGTACAATGAGCAGTTCTTC
-,many,TRBV5-1,15,TRBJ2-2,CASSRLASNTGELFF,TGCGCCAGCAGCCGTCTCGCCTCGAACACCGGGGAGCTGTTTTTT
-,many,TRBV10-3,13,TRBJ1-2,CAISDSVNYGYTF,TGTGCCATCAGTGATTCAGTTAACTATGGCTACACCTTC
TRBD1,many,TRBV12-3/TRBV12-4,14,TRBJ2-7,CASSPTGGSNEQYF,TGTGCCAGCAGCCCTACAGGGGGCTCTAACGAGCAGTACTTC
-,many,TRBV30,12,TRBJ1-1,CAVEGGNTEAFF,TGTGCCGTGGAAGGGGGAAACACTGAAGCTTTCTTT
-,few,TRBV14,14,TRBJ2-3,CASSRQARTDTQYF,TGTGCCAGCAGCCGGCAGGCGCGCACAGATACGCAGTATTTT
TRBD2,many,TRBV6-1,16,TRBJ2-1,CASSPSRAGGRGEQFF,TGTGCCAGCAGTCCCTCGAGAGCGGGAGGTCGCGGTGAGCAGTTCTTC
-,many,TRBV27,14,TRBJ2-5,CASSPNGGQETQYF,TGTGCCAGCAGTCCTAATGGGGGACAAGAGACCCAGTACTTC
-,few,TRBV20-1,13,TRBJ1-1,CSALDRSNTEAFF,TGCAGTGCTCTGGACAGATCGAACACTGAAGCTTTCTTT
TRBD2,many,TRBV6-2/TRBV6-3,15,TRBJ2-1,CASSPVIAGGREQFF,TGTGCCAGCAGCCCCGTGATAGCGGGAGGCCGGGAGCAGTTCTTC
-,medium-sized,TRBV2,14,TRBJ1-5,CASSEGGRVQPQHF,TGTGCCAGCAGTGAAGGCGGCAGGGTCCAGCCCCAGCATTTT
TRBD2,many,TRBV20-1,14,TRBJ2-7,CSALAGLDSYEQYF,TGCAGTGCTTTGGCAGGACTAGATTCCTACGAGCAGTACTTC
TRBD2,many,TRBV24-1,14,TRBJ2-3,CATRESGREDTQYF,TGTGCCACCAGAGAGAGCGGGAGGGAAGATACGCAGTATTTT
-,few,TRBV19,20,TRBJ1-1,CASRPWVGFSSTGKNTEAFF,TGTGCCAGTAGACCCTGGGTCGGATTTTCCTCGACGGGAAAGAACACTGAAGCTTTCTTT
-,-,TRBV9,13,TRBJ2-5,CASSVAPQETQYF,TGTGCCAGCAGCGTCGCTCCTCAAGAGACCCAGTACTTC